This T cell receptor beta chain was recovered during a study of blood T cells in healthy people across ages. Study-level findings and limits: Older age coincided with a roughly linear decline in TCR beta diversity per million T cells.

Primed by a sample-barcoded 5' primer and a J-beta primer mix, a second PCR proceeded for roughly 6 to 12 cycles. TCRdb independently ran MiXCR on the 5' RACE reads; one entry per CDR3 protein. The repertoire includes 550,000 to 750,000 distinct CDR3 sequences, roughly 20% of them detected once, and roughly 3.6% sits in the top ten. To note about this clonotype: Its matching antigen is unknown.

This clonotype was sampled from an older man in good health. The sample taken for sequencing was blood.

As DNA, the CDR3 is TGTGCCAGCAGCGCGGGGGACAGTCCTGGAAACACCATATATTTT. Its protein is CASSAGDSPGNTIYF. The chain links TRBV9 to TRBJ1-3; 7 bases line up with TRBD1. Germline V CDR1 and CDR2: SGDLS, YYNGEE. The CDR3 has 15 amino acids. J was trimmed by 2 bases and V by 3 bases; bases with no gene match: 5.